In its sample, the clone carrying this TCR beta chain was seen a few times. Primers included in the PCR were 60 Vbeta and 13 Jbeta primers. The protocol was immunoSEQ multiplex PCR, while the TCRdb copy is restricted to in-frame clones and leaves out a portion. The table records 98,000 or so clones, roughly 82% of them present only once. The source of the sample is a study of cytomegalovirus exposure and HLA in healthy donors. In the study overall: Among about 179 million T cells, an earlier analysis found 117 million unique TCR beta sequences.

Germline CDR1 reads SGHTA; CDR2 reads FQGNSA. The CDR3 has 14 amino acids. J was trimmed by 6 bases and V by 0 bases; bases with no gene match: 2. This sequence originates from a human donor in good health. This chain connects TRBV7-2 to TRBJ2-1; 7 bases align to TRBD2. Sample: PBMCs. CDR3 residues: CASSLAGGTNEQFF. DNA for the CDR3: TGTGCCAGCAGCTTAGCGGGAGGGACCAATGAGCAGTTCTTC.